A single sample gave rise to the 28 T cell receptor beta chains below, sequenced in a study of blood T cell repertoires in COVID-19. Some clones are missing from TCRdb's copy, which holds only in-frame ones; the method was immunoSEQ multiplex PCR. Here the sample spans under 150,000 clones, approximately 82% being singletons. Sequencing was done on a sample of peripheral blood. The source of these receptors is a man aged 25 to 40 with acute or convalescent COVID-19.

The chain joins TRBV7-2 to TRBJ1-1; D call uncertain. V was trimmed by 3 bases and J by 4 bases, leaving 12 bases between them. CDR3 length: 14 amino acids. Germline V CDR1 and CDR2: SGHTA, FQGNSA. The CDR3 region is CASSFNRRGTEAFF. CDR3 nucleotide sequence: TGTGCCAGCAGCTTTAACCGACGGGGCACTGAAGCTTTCTTT.

The chain uses TRBV30 and TRBJ1-1; TRBD1 aligns across 7 bases. V trimming: 3 bases; J trimming: 7 bases; junction bases outside the gene matches: 8. The germline CDR1 and CDR2 sequences are GTSNPN and SVGIG (reference sequence). The CDR3 consists of 13 residues. The CDR3 nucleotides are TGTGCCTGGAGGTTCTCGACAGGGAATGAAGCTTTCTTT. It codes for CAWRFSTGNEAFF.

The rearrangement uses TRBV5-1 and TRBJ2-7; 14 bases are a match to TRBD2. In germline, CDR1 is SGHRS, CDR2 YFSETQ. J gave up 3 bases and V 3 bases, and 5 bases lay outside the gene matches. The CDR3 covers 16 residues. The CDR3 loop reads CASSCPGTSGSYEQYV. CDR3 nucleotides: TGCGCCAGCAGCTGTCCCGGGACTAGCGGGAGCTACGAGCAGTACGTC.

The chain links TRBV12-3 or TRBV12-4 to TRBJ1-2, with D perhaps TRBD1 (6 bases). The V end lost 5 bases, the J end lost 14 bases, and 15 bases lay between the germline ends. There are 11 residues in the CDR3. CDR3 sequence reads: CASSRDRRWTF. CDR3 coding DNA: TGTGCCAGCAGTCGCGACAGGCGATGGACCTTC.

The chain employs TRBV29-1 and TRBJ1-1; TRBD1 might be the D (5 bases). The CDR3 is 14 residues long. Germline CDR1 SQVTM, CDR2 ANQGSEA. V was pared by 4 bases and J by 5 bases, with 17 bases between. In nucleotides, the CDR3 is TGCAGCGTTGGAAGGGCAGGGCAAGGGACTGAAGCTTTCTTT. Translated: CSVGRAGQGTEAFF.

The chain uses TRBV25-1 and TRBJ2-7; TRBD1 aligns across 8 bases. Germline lookup yields CDR1 MGHDK and CDR2 SYGVNS. The V segment lost 3 bases and the J segment 2 bases; nucleotides outside the gene matches: 3. The CDR3 is 14 residues long. CDR3 nucleotide sequence: TGTGCCAGCAGTGACGCAGGGGGCCCCTACGAGCAGTACTTC. Amino acids: CASSDAGGPYEQYF.

The chain has TRBV29-1 and TRBJ1-2, with 10 positions matching TRBD1. The CDR3 is made up of 15 amino acids. Trimming removed 2 bases from V and 6 bases from J; junction bases left unmatched: 9. CDR1 SQVTM and CDR2 ANQGSEA come from the germline V gene. The CDR3 is CSVEKPGTGVHGYTF. Written as DNA, the CDR3 is TGCAGCGTTGAAAAGCCTGGGACAGGGGTTCATGGCTACACCTTC.

V is TRBV4-1 and J is TRBJ2-1; tentatively, D is TRBD2 (6 bases). The CDR3 spans 15 residues. Trimming removed 4 bases from V and 9 bases from J, with 19 bases in between. Germline V gene sequence: CDR1 MGHRA, CDR2 YSYEKL. In DNA form, the CDR3 reads TGCGCCAGCAGCCGACCCCTATCGGAGGGTGGTGAGCAGTTCTTC. Amino acid sequence: CASSRPLSEGGEQFF.

A remark on this clone: The sample has other DNA sequences that encode this CDR3 too. This chain connects TRBV9 to TRBJ1-1; unclear D gene. The germline V gene encodes CDR1 SGDLS and CDR2 YYNGEE. V was clipped by 0 bases and J by 4 bases, with 10 bases between them. The CDR3 is made up of 14 amino acids. The CDR3 region is CASSVEGRGTEAFF. CDR3 in DNA: TGTGCCAGCAGCGTAGAAGGCCGGGGCACTGAAGCTTTCTTT.

The rearrangement links TRBV11-3 to TRBJ2-5; D is possibly TRBD2 (5 bases). Germline V CDR1 and CDR2: SGHNT, YENEEA. The CDR3 totals 13 residues. The V end lost 1 base, the J end lost 5 bases, and 8 bases lay between the germline ends. Here the CDR3 DNA reads TGTGCCAGCAGCTTAGCCAGGAGGGAGACCCAGTACTTC. It yields the protein CASSLARRETQYF.

This chain joins TRBV15 and TRBJ2-2; D is perhaps TRBD1 (5 bases). The CDR3 spans 16 residues. The V and J ends lost 5 bases and 0 bases respectively, with 13 bases between them. Germline values: CDR1 LNHNV, CDR2 YYDKDF (reference sequence). The CDR3 protein is CATSADRFANTGELFF. The CDR3 DNA reads as TGTGCCACCAGCGCCGACAGATTCGCGAACACCGGGGAGCTGTTTTTT.

V and J are TRBV11-2 and TRBJ2-7; 8 bases line up with TRBD2. The J segment lost 3 bases and the V segment lost 0 bases, leaving 10 bases of the junction unmatched. The CDR3 totals 17 residues. In germline, CDR1 is SGHAT, CDR2 FQNNGV. CDR3 region: CASSLDGAGGHGYEQYF. The DNA for the CDR3 is TGTGCCAGCAGCTTAGATGGGGCGGGGGGTCACGGCTACGAGCAGTACTTC.

V usage is TRBV9 and J usage is TRBJ2-1; D might be TRBD2 (6 bases). Germline V CDR1 and CDR2: SGDLS, YYNGEE. The CDR3 is 14 amino acids. Trimming left V 7 bases short and J 4 bases short, with 15 bases between. CDR3 nucleotides: TGTGCCAGCGCGCCCCCCGGGGGATACAATGAGCAGTTCTTC. Amino acid sequence: CASAPPGGYNEQFF.

The gene calls are TRBV15 and TRBJ2-2; 7 bases map to TRBD2. Germline lookup yields CDR1 LNHNV and CDR2 YYDKDF (reference sequence). Unmatched junction bases numbered 4, after V lost 1 base and J lost 5 bases. This CDR3 comprises 15 residues. CDR3 bases: TGTGCCACCAGCAGAGGCGGGGGTGAAACCGGGGAGCTGTTTTTT. This gives the protein CATSRGGGETGELFF.

The chain joins TRBV3-1 (or the pseudogene TRBV3-2) to TRBJ2-5, with D possibly TRBD2 on 6 matching bases. Germline lookup yields CDR1 LGHDT and CDR2 YNNKEL (reference sequence). Between the trimmed V and J ends, which lost 0 bases and 0 bases, there was a span of 14 bases. The CDR3 length is 17 residues. The CDR3 sequence: CASSQELADKYQETQYF. CDR3 DNA sequence: TGTGCCAGCAGCCAAGAACTAGCCGATAAGTACCAAGAGACCCAGTACTTC.

This clone was counted once. The chain has TRBV5-6 and TRBJ2-3; 11 bases align to TRBD2. The CDR3 runs to 14 residues. Per the germline V gene, CDR1 is SGHDT and CDR2 is YYEEEE. V was clipped by 2 bases and J by 6 bases; unmatched bases: 2. CDR3 nucleotides: TGTGCCAGCAGCTTAGCTAGCGGGGGGGATACGCAGTATTTT. Its protein product is CASSLASGGDTQYF.

The gene calls are TRBV5-4 and TRBJ1-2, with D possibly TRBD1 on 5 matching bases. CDR1 and CDR2 (germline): SGHNT, YYREEE (reference sequence). The length of the CDR3 is 15 residues. Deletions cut 1 base from V and 2 bases from J, with 12 bases between. The CDR3 loop reads CASSLPGRTNYGYTF. CDR3 DNA: TGTGCCAGCAGCTTGCCGGGCAGGACAAACTATGGCTACACCTTC.

V usage is TRBV27 and J usage is TRBJ2-1; 11 nucleotides match TRBD1. Germline trimming cut 6 bases from V and 10 bases from J; bases unmatched to any gene: 8. The CDR3 loop spans 14 amino acids. Germline V CDR1 and CDR2: MNHEY, SMNVEV (reference sequence). Here the CDR3 reads CASSLGQGAGEQFF. The CDR3 region has the DNA TGTGCCAGCAGCCTTGGACAGGGGGCAGGGGAGCAGTTCTTC.

The chain couples TRBV9 to TRBJ1-2, with D possibly being TRBD1 (5 bases). The V end was cut by 1 base, the J end by 4 bases, with 8 bases between. Germline assignment: CDR1 SGDLS and CDR2 YYNGEE. This CDR3 comprises 13 residues. The CDR3 coding sequence is TGTGCCAGCAGCGTAATGGGGGGCTATGGCTACACCTTC. It yields the protein CASSVMGGYGYTF. Based on the CDR3 plus reference TRBV9 and TRBJ1-2, the full variable domain is DSGVTQTPKHLITATGQRVTLRCSPRSGDLSVYWYQQSLDQGLQFLIQYYNGEERAKGNILERFSAQQFPDLHSELNLSSLELGDSALYFCASSVMGGYGYTFGSGTRLTVV.

V usage is TRBV6-5 and J usage is TRBJ2-1; D is perhaps TRBD1 (6 bases). Germline assignment: CDR1 MNHEY and CDR2 SVGAGI. CDR3 size: 14 residues. V was trimmed by 2 bases and J by 6 bases, leaving 11 bases between them. The CDR3 region is CASSYTGTGNEQFF. The CDR3 DNA reads as TGTGCCAGCAGTTACACAGGGACCGGCAATGAGCAGTTCTTC.

This CDR3 is CSTGQLNSPLHF. CDR3 coding DNA: TGCAGCACAGGACAGCTGAATTCACCCCTCCACTTT. The chain carries TRBV29-1 and TRBJ1-6; D perhaps matches TRBD1 (6 bases). Germline lookup yields CDR1 SQVTM and CDR2 ANQGSEA. This CDR3 is built from 12 residues. The V end lost 8 bases, the J end lost 7 bases, and 12 bases lay between the germline ends.

The chain has TRBV9 and TRBJ2-7, with TRBD1 matching over 10 bases. The CDR3 is 15 amino acids. Germline CDR1 reads SGDLS; CDR2 reads YYNGEE. V trimming: 0 bases; J trimming: 5 bases; junction bases outside the gene matches: 5. CDR3 coding DNA: TGTGCCAGCAGCGTAGAGGGGACAGGGGAGGACGAGCAGTACTTC. It is translated as CASSVEGTGEDEQYF.

The genes are TRBV6-5 and TRBJ1-1; a possible D gene is TRBD1 (5 bases). Germline CDR1 MNHEY, CDR2 SVGAGI. Trimming pared 5 bases from V and 2 bases from J, leaving 15 bases between. The CDR3 spans 15 residues. This CDR3 is CASSTIGGGNTEAFF. CDR3 DNA: TGTGCCAGCAGTACAATCGGGGGAGGCAACACTGAAGCTTTCTTT.

The chain uses TRBV3-1 (or the pseudogene TRBV3-2) and TRBJ2-5; no firm D call. Trimming removed 1 base at V and 7 bases at J, with 7 bases between. The CDR3 extends over 12 amino acids. The germline gives CDR1 LGHDT, CDR2 YNNKEL (reference sequence). This CDR3 is CASSQGVGTQYF. The CDR3 nucleotides read TGTGCCAGCAGCCAAGGAGTCGGGACCCAGTACTTC.

The chain links TRBV7-8 to TRBJ2-1; 12 bases are shared with TRBD1. The ends lost 3 bases at V and 7 bases at J; junction bases unmatched: 13. CDR1 is SGHVS and CDR2 is FQNEAQ in the germline V gene. The CDR3 contains 18 residues. CDR3 bases: TGTGCCAGCAGCTTTAGTAGGGGGACAGGGGGCGCGGGTAATGAGCAGTTCTTC. Translating gives CASSFSRGTGGAGNEQFF.

This clone has only one observation. V gene TRBV4-1 combines with J gene TRBJ1-5, with D possibly being TRBD1 (6 bases). The CDR3 contains 15 residues. Per the germline V gene, CDR1 is MGHRA and CDR2 is YSYEKL. The germline V and J ends were trimmed by 3 bases and 6 bases, with 15 bases remaining between them. The CDR3 sequence is CASSQATGWGQPQHF. In nucleotides, the CDR3 is TGCGCCAGCAGCCAGGCGACAGGTTGGGGTCAGCCCCAGCATTTT.

This chain joins TRBV7-2 and TRBJ1-4, with 9 positions matching TRBD1. Germline V gene data show CDR1 as SGHTA and CDR2 as FQGNSA. CDR3 size: 15 residues. After removal of 5 bases from V and 8 bases from J, the junction contained 9 bases not matched to a gene. CDR3 loop: CASSPRRQGEEKLFF. The CDR3 DNA is TGTGCCAGCAGCCCACGGAGACAGGGGGAGGAAAAACTGTTTTTT.

The chain recombines TRBV30 with TRBJ2-2; D is perhaps TRBD2 (5 bases). Germline V CDR1 and CDR2: GTSNPN, SVGIG (reference sequence). Trimming shortened V by 2 bases and J by 8 bases, and 6 bases separated the two germline ends. The CDR3 is 11 amino acids. The CDR3 region is CAWSTGGELFF. In DNA, the CDR3 is TGTGCCTGGAGTACGGGGGGGGAGCTGTTTTTT.